The source of this T cell receptor beta chain is a study of early T cells in non-severe SARS-CoV-2 infection. For the study at large: The study sequenced bulk RNA from unsorted whole blood, with chains unpaired.

Study-level findings and limits: Using VDJdb, the matching emphasized anti-spike CD8 responses while missing private and CD4 specificities.

Separate cDNA molecules each had unique molecular identifiers attached to them. In TCRdb, the 5' RACE reads were re-called with MiXCR into one record per CDR3 protein. Altogether almost 85,000 distinct CDR3 sequences are present, about 12% being singletons, with the ten largest covering less than 3%. Many counts were recorded for this clonotype. Antigen unknown. The CDR3 is 15 residues long. V gave up 8 bases and J gave up 1 base; unmatched junction bases: 4. Germline values: CDR1 LNHDA, CDR2 SQIVND (reference sequence). Sequenced sample: whole blood. The gene calls are TRBV19 and TRBJ2-2, with TRBD2 identical over 10 bases. This receptor was taken from an adult who was a healthcare worker with PCR-confirmed SARS-CoV-2 infection or an uninfected control (not recorded which). Here the CDR3 DNA reads TGTGCCAGTCGTACTAGCGGGAAGAACACCGGGGAGCTGTTTTTT. This codes for CASRTSGKNTGELFF.